This T cell receptor (beta chain) was captured in a study of PD-L1 blockade in urothelial cancer. Measured with immunoSEQ multiplex PCR; TCRdb has only the in-frame clones, and not every one. The table includes 35,000 to 40,000 clones, roughly 80% detected once. Germline CDR1 and CDR2: LNHDA and SQIVND (reference sequence). There are 18 residues in the CDR3. V shed 3 bases, J shed 1 base, and the junction held 8 bases outside the gene matches. Time point meaning: pretreatment peripheral blood. This chain connects TRBV19 to TRBJ2-5, with 13 bases identical to TRBD2. Sample: PBMCs, taken around atezolizumab (anti-PD-L1) treatment. The receptor was derived from a man older than 75 with urothelial cancer. CDR3 loop: CASSIIGLAGAGQETQYF. The CDR3, as DNA: TGTGCCAGTAGTATTATTGGACTAGCGGGAGCGGGCCAAGAGACCCAGTACTTC.